This is a list of T cell receptor beta chains from one sample in a study of blood T cell repertoires in COVID-19. Method: immunoSEQ multiplex PCR; TCRdb's copy keeps in-frame clones and lacks some. The top ten clones hold about 6% of a sample with about 280,000 clones, 87% of them seen once. Sequencing was performed on PBMCs or T cells enriched from blood (not recorded which). All receptors come from a woman aged 40 to 50 who had recovered from COVID-19. CDR3s leave out the opening cysteine and the closing phenylalanine or tryptophan.

>TRBV27|TRBJ2-6|14
ASSLSRQAGANVLT
>TRBV28|TRBJ2-7|16
ASSLIGGLLGTIYEQY
>TRBV15|TRBJ1-2|12
ATSREKGVYGYT
>TRBV7-9|TRBJ2-3|14
ASSLNSGGFTDTQY
>TRBV7-2|TRBJ1-5|11
ASSSTRVQPQH
>TRBV15|TRBJ2-7|15
ATSRDLGRRGAAEQY
>TRBV7-3|TRBJ2-1|13
ASSPLAGELNEQF
>TRBV30|TRBJ1-2|11
AWNQLGQYGYT
>TRBV19|TRBJ2-7|14
ASSIVVDFSTYEQY
>TRBV19|TRBJ2-1|14
ASSMPGLDVGEGWF
>TRBV5-1|TRBJ2-1|10
ASSFAGDEQF
>TRBV7-2|TRBJ1-4|17
ASSLGAHRGRGSNEKLF
>TRBV18|TRBJ1-1|12
ASSPNSRNTEAF
>TRBV6-1|TRBJ2-1|12
ASSDLTDYNEQF
>TRBV7-2|TRBJ2-1|13
ASTPRTAAYNEQF
>TRBV7-2|TRBJ1-3|13
ASSSTGSSGNTIY
>TRBV30|TRBJ1-3|12
ACTGGAAGNTIY
>TRBV3-1/TRBV3-2|TRBJ2-1|12
AGNQRSSYNEQF
>TRBV10-3|TRBJ1-2|11
AISGRQGNGYT
>TRBV4-1|TRBJ2-7|18
ASSQAESTSGRGRSYEQY
>TRBV5-7|TRBJ1-3|15
ASSNPTGGSSGNTIY
>TRBV10-3|TRBJ1-1|12
AISEIRTDTEAF
>TRBV25-1|TRBJ2-5|15
ASSEGWGGPSRETQY
>TRBV6-5|TRBJ2-3|11
ATTAGQGDTQY
>TRBV28|TRBJ1-5|14
ASSRYSQGSNQPQH
>TRBV6-4|TRBJ1-5|17
ASSDLIRRAGTENQPQH
>TRBV4-1|TRBJ2-4|13
ASSQGQGARNIQY
>TRBV27|TRBJ1-2|11
ASSLTGSYGYT
>TRBV20-1|TRBJ2-7|12
SASKGTGPFEQY
>TRBV10-3|TRBJ2-1|13
AISQTSGSFNEQF
>TRBV7-2|TRBJ2-5|14
ASSLVASGAGETQY
>TRBV5-5|TRBJ2-3|12
ASSPGLFTDTQY
>TRBV9|TRBJ2-1|11
ASSVDYRGEQF
>TRBV2|TRBJ1-5|12
ASRGHGYNQPQH
>TRBV5-1|TRBJ2-3|15
ASSLARERSWGDTQY
>TRBV4-3|TRBJ2-2|14
ASSQDPSGNTGELF